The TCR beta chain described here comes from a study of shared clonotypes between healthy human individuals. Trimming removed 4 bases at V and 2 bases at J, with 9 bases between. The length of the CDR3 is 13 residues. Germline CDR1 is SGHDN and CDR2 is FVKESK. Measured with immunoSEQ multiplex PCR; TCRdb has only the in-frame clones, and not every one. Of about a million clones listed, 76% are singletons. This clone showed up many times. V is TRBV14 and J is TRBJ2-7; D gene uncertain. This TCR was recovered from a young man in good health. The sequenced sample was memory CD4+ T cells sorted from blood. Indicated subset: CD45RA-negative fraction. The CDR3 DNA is TGTGCCAGCAGCCTAAAAGGGACCTACGAGCAGTACTTC. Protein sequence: CASSLKGTYEQYF. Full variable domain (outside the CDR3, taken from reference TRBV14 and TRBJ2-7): EAGVTQFPSHSVIEKGQTVTLRCDPISGHDNLYWYRRVMGKEIKFLLHFVKESKQDESGMPNNRFLAERTGGTYSTLKVQPAELEDSGVYFCASSLKGTYEQYFGPGTRLTVT.